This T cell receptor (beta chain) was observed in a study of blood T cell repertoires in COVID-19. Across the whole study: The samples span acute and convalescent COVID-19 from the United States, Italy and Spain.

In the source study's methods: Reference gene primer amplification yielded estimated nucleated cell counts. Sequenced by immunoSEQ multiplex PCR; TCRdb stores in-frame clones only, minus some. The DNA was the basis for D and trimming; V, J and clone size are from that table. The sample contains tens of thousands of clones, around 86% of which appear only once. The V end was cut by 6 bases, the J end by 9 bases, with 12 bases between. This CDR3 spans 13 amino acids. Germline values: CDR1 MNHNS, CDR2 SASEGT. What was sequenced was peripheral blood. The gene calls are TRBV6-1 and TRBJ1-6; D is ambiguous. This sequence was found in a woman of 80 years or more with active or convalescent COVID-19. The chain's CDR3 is CASRRDRSSPLHF. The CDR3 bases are TGTGCCAGCAGGCGCGATCGAAGTTCACCCCTCCACTTT.